The T cell receptor (beta chain) under discussion was sequenced for a study of T-cell reconstitution after alpha-beta-depleted transplantation in children. Unique molecular identifiers were used to barcode this TCRbeta library. TCRdb reprocessed the PCR reads via MiXCR and lists one record per CDR3 protein. Of about 580,000 distinct CDR3 sequences in the sample, 27% were seen once. This clonotype turned up a few times. Material: PBMCs, obtained before TCRalphabeta/CD19-depleted stem cell transplant. This receptor was taken from a boy in the first two years of life with Wiskott-Aldrich syndrome, due to receive a stem cell transplant.

CDR3 DNA: TGCAGTGCTAGTAGTCCAGGAACGAACACTGAAGCTTTCTTT. The encoded protein is CSASSPGTNTEAFF. The chain links TRBV20-1 to TRBJ1-1; no definite D call. The V and J ends lost 3 bases and 1 base respectively, with 12 bases between them. Germline V gene lookup returns CDR1 DFQATT and CDR2 SNEGSKA (reference sequence). The CDR3 contains 14 residues.